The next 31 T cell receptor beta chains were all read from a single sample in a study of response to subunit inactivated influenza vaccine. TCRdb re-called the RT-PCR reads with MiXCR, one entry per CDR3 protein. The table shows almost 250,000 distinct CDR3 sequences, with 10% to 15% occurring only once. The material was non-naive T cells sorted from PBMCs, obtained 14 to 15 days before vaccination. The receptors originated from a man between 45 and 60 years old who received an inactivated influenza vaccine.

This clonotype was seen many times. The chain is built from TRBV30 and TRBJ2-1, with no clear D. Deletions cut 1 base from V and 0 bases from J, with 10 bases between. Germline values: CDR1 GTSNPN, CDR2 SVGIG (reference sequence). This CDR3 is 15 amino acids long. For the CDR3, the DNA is TGTGCCTGGAGTGCCGGGTCCAGCTCCTACAATGAGCAGTTCTTC. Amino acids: CAWSAGSSSYNEQFF.

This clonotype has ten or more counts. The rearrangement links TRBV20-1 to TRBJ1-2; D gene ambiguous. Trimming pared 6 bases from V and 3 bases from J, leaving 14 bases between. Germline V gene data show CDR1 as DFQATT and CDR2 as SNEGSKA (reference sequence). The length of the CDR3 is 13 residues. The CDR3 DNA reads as TGCAGTGCCAGGCGACTAAGGGACTATGGCTACACCTTC. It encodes CSARRLRDYGYTF.

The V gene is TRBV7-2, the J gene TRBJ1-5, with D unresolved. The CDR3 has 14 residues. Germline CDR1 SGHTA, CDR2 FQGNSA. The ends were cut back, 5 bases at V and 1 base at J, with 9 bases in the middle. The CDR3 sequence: CASSPNLSNQPQHF. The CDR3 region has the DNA TGTGCCAGCAGCCCGAATTTGAGCAATCAGCCCCAGCATTTT.

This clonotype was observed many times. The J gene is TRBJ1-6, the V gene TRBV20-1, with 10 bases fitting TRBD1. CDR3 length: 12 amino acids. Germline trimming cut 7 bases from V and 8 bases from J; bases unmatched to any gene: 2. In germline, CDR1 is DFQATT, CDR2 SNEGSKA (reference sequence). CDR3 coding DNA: TGCAGTGGCGGGACAGGGGATTCACCCCTCCACTTT. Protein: CSGGTGDSPLHF.

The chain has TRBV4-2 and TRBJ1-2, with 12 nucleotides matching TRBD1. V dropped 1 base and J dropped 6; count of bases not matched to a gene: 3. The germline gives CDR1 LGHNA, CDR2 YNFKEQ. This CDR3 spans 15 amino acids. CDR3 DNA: TGTGCCAGCAGCCAAGGGGACAGGGGGCATCATGGCTACACCTTC. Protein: CASSQGDRGHHGYTF.

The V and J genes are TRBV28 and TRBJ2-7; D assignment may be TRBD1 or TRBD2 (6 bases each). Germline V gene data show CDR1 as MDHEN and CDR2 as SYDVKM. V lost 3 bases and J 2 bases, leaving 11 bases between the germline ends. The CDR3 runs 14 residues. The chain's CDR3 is CASSFGGQTYEQYF. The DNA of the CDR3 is TGTGCCAGCAGTTTTGGGGGGCAGACCTACGAGCAGTACTTC.

CDR3 sequence: CASSHRTGNTIYF. Here the CDR3 DNA reads TGTGCCAGCAGCCATAGGACTGGAAACACCATATATTTT. The gene calls are TRBV3-1 and TRBJ1-3; no reliable D call. The ends were cut back, 3 bases at V and 2 bases at J, with 5 bases in the middle. The CDR3 has 13 residues. Germline V gene data show CDR1 as LGHDT and CDR2 as YNNKEL (reference sequence).

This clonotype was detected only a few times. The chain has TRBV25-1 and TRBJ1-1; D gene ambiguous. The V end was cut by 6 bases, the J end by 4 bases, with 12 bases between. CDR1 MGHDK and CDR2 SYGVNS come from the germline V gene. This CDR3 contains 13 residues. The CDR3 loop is CASRRLEGTEAFF. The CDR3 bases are TGTGCCAGCAGGCGCCTGGAGGGCACTGAAGCTTTCTTT.

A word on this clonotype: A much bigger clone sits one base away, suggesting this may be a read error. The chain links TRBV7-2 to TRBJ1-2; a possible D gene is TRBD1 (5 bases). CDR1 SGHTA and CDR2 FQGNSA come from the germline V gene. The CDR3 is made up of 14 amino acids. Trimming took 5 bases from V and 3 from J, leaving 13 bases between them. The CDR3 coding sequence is TGTGCCAGCAGCCTCAGGGCTCAGGACTATGGCTACACCTTC. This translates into CASSLRAQDYGYTF.

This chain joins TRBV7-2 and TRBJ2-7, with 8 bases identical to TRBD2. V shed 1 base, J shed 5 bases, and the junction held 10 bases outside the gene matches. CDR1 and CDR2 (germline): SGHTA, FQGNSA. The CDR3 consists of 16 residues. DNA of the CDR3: TGTGCCAGCAGCTTAGTAGCTGGGACTAGAAGCAACGAGCAGTACTTC. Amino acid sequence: CASSLVAGTRSNEQYF. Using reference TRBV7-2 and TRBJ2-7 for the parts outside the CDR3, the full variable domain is GAGVSQSPSNKVTEKGKDVELRCDPISGHTALYWYRQSLGQGLEFLIYFQGNSAPDKSGLPSDRFSAERTGGSVSTLTIQRTQQEDSAVYLCASSLVAGTRSNEQYFGPGTRLTVT.

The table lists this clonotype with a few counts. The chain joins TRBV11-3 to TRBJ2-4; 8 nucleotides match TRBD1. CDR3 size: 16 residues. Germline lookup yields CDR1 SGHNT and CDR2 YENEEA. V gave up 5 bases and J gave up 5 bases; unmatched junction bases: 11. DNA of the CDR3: TGTGCCAGCAGCCGGGCTACTGGACAGGGCCAAAACATTCAGTACTTC. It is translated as CASSRATGQGQNIQYF.

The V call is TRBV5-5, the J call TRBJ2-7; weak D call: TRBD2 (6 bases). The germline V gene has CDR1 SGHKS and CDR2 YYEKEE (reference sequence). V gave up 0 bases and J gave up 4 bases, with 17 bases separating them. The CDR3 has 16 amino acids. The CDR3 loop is CASSLVGLPGGYEQYF. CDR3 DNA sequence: TGTGCCAGCAGCTTGGTGGGACTGCCGGGTGGTTACGAGCAGTACTTC.

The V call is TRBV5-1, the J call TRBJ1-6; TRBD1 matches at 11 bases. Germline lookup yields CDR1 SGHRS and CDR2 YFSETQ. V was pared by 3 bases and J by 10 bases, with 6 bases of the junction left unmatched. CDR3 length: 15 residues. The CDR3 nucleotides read TGCGCCAGCAGCTCCGGACAGGGGGCTTGGTCACCCCTCCACTTT. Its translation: CASSSGQGAWSPLHF.

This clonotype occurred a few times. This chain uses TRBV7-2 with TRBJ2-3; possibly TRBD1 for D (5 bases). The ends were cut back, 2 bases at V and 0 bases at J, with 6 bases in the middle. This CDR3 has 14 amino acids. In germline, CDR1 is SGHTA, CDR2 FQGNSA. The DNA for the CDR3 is TGTGCCAGCAGCTTAAGACAGAGCACAGATACGCAGTATTTT. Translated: CASSLRQSTDTQYF.

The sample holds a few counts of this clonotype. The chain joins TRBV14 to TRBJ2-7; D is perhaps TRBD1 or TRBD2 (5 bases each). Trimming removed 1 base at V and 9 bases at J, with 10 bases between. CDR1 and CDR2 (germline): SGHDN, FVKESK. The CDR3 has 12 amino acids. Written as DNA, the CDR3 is TGTGCCAGCAGCCAAGTCAGGGAGTCGCAGTACTTC. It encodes CASSQVRESQYF. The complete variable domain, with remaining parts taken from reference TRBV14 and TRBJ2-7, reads EAGVTQFPSHSVIEKGQTVTLRCDPISGHDNLYWYRRVMGKEIKFLLHFVKESKQDESGMPNNRFLAERTGGTYSTLKVQPAELEDSGVYFCASSQVRESQYFGPGTRLTVT.

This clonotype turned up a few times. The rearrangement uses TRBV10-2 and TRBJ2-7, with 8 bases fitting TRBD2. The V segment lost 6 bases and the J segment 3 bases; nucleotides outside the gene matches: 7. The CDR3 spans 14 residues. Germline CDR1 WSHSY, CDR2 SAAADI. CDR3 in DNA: TGCGCCAGCAGGGGGGGACTAGACAACTACGAGCAGTACTTC. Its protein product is CASRGGLDNYEQYF.

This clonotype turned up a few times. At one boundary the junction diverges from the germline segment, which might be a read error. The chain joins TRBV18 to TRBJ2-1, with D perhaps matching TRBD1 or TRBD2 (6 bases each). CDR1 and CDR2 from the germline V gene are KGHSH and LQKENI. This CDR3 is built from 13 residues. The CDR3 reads CASSPDTGHRGIF. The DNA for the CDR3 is TGTGCCAGCTCACCAGACACGGGACACCGGGGGATCTTC.

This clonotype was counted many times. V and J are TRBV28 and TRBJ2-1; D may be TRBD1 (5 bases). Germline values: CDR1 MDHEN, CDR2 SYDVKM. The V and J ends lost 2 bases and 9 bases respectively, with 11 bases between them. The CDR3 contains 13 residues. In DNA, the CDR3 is TGTGCCAGCAGTTTAGAAGGGGTAGTTGAGCAGTTCTTC. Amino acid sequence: CASSLEGVVEQFF.

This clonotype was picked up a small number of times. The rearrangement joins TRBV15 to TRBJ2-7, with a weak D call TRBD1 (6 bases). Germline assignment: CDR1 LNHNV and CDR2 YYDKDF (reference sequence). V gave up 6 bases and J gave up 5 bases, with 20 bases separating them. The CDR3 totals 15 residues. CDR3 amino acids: CATSAKQGIPHEQYF. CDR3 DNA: TGTGCCACCAGTGCTAAACAGGGAATCCCCCACGAGCAGTACTTC.

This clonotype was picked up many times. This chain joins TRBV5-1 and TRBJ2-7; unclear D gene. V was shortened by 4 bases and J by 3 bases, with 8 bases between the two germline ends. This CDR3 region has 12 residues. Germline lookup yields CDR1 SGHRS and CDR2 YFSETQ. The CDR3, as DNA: TGCGCCAGCAGCGAGAACCACTACGAGCAGTACTTC. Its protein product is CASSENHYEQYF.

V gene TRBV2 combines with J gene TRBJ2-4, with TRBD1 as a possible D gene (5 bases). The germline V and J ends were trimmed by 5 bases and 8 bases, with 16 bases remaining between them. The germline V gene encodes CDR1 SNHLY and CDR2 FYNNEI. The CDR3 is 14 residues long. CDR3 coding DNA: TGTGCCAGCAGTCAGAAGGGGTCGATAGACATTCAGTACTTC. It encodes CASSQKGSIDIQYF.

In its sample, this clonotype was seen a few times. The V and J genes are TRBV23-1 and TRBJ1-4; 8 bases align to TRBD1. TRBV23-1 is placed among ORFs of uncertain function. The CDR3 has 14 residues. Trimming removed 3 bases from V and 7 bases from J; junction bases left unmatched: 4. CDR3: CASSHRGRTEKLFF. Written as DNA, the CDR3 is TGCGCCAGCAGTCACAGGGGGCGAACTGAAAAACTGTTTTTT.

The CDR3 reads CATMADGSSYNEQFF. CDR3 DNA sequence: TGTGCCACCATGGCAGACGGCAGCTCCTACAATGAGCAGTTCTTC. V gene TRBV2 combines with J gene TRBJ2-1; D is uncertain. Trimming took 10 bases from V and 0 from J, leaving 16 bases between them. Germline CDR1 reads SNHLY; CDR2 reads FYNNEI. This CDR3 has 15 amino acids.

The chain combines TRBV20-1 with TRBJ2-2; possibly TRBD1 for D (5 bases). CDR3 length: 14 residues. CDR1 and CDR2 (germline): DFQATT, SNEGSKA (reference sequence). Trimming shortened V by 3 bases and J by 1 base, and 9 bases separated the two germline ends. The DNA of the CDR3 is TGCAGTGCTAGCGGGCAGGGGAACACCGGGGAGCTGTTTTTT. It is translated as CSASGQGNTGELFF.

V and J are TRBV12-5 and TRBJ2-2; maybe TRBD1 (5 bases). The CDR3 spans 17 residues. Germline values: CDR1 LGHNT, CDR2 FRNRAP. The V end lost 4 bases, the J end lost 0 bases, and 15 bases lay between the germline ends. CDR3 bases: TGTGCTAGTGGTTATGGTTCCGGACACTCGAACACCGGGGAGCTGTTTTTT. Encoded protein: CASGYGSGHSNTGELFF.

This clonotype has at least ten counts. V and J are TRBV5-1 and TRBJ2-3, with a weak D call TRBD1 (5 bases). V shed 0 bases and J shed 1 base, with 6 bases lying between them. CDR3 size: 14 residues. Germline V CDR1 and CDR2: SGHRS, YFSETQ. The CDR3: CASSLEQGTDTQYF. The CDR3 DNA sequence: TGCGCCAGCAGCTTGGAACAGGGCACAGATACGCAGTATTTT.

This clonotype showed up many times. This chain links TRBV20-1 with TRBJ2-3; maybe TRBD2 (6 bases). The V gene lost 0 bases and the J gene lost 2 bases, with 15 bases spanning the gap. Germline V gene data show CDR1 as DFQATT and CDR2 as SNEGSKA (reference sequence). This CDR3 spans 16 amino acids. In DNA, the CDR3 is TGCAGTGCTAGAGATTTGCTAGCGACTCACACAGATACGCAGTATTTT. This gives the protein CSARDLLATHTDTQYF.

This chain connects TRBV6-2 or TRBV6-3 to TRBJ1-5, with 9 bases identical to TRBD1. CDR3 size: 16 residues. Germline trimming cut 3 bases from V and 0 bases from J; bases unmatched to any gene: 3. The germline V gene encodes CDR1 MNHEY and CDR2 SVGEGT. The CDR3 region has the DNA TGTGCCAGCAGTTATGAGGACAGGGGTAGCAATCAGCCCCAGCATTTT. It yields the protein CASSYEDRGSNQPQHF.

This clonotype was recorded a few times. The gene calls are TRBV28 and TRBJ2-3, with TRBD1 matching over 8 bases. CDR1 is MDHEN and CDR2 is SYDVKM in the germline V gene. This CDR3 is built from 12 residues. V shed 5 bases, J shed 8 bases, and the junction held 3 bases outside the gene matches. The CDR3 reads CASSTGQGTQYF. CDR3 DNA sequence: TGTGCCAGCAGTACCGGACAGGGTACGCAGTATTTT.

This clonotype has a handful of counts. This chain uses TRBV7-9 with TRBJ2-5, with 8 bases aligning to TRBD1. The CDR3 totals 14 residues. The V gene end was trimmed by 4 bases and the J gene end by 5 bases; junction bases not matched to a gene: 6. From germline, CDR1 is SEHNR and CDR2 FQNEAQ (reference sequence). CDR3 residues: CASSYQGAGETQYF. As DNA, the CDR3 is TGTGCCAGCAGCTATCAGGGGGCTGGGGAGACCCAGTACTTC.

The CDR3 DNA is TGTGCCAGCAGCCTGGATGTAAAAGACTACGAGCAGTACTTC. It translates to CASSLDVKDYEQYF. The V and J genes are TRBV4-2 and TRBJ2-7; D gene ambiguous. CDR1 is LGHNA and CDR2 is YNFKEQ in the germline V gene. The CDR3 loop spans 14 amino acids. Trimming stripped 4 bases from V and 3 bases from J, with 13 bases between.